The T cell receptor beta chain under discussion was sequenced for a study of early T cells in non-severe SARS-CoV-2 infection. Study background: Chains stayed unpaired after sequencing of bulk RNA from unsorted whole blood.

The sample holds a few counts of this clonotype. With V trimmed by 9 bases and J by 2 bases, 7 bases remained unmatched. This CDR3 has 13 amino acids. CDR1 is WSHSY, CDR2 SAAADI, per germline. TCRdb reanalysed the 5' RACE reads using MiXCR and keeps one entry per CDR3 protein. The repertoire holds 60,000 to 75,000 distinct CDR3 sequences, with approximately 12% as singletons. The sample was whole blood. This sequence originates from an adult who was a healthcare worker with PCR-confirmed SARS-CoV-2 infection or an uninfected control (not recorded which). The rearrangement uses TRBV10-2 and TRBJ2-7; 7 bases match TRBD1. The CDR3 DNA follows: TGCGCCAGTAGGGACAGCGTAACCTACGAGCAGTACTTC. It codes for CASRDSVTYEQYF.